These 10 T cell receptor beta chains were sequenced from one sample in a study of T-cell memory formation after mild COVID-19. TCRdb recomputed calls from the 5' RACE reads with MiXCR, one row per CDR3 protein. The table shows fewer than 400,000 distinct CDR3 sequences, with 10% to 15% occurring only once. Sequencing was performed on PBMCs or a T cell subset sorted from them (not recorded which). The receptors were gathered from a man aged 18-30 years who had mild COVID-19 (a few samples of this study predate the infection). Cell type and time point are not known.

This clonotype was seen more than once but under ten times. The chain combines TRBV12-3 or TRBV12-4 with TRBJ2-3; TRBD2 might be the D (5 bases). The CDR3 length is 14 residues. Trimming cost V 3 bases and J 5 bases, with 12 bases left between them. The CDR3 reads CASSLDWRRDTQYF. The CDR3 DNA reads TGTGCCAGCAGTTTGGACTGGCGCCGAGATACGCAGTATTTT.

The V and J genes are TRBV14 and TRBJ2-3, with D possibly being TRBD2 (5 bases). The CDR3 loop spans 16 amino acids. V lost 0 bases and J lost 5, with 15 bases in between. CDR1 and CDR2 from the germline V gene are SGHDN and FVKESK. CDR3 loop: CASSQDGGLGRDTQYF. The DNA for the CDR3 is TGTGCCAGCAGCCAAGACGGTGGACTCGGAAGAGATACGCAGTATTTT.

This clonotype was detected only a few times. The chain recombines TRBV7-2 with TRBJ2-3, with TRBD2 matching over 7 bases. CDR1 is SGHTA and CDR2 is FQGNSA in the germline V gene. Unmatched junction bases numbered 14, after V lost 5 bases and J lost 3 bases. This CDR3 is 17 amino acids long. CDR3 bases: TGTGCCAGCAGCGTTGGCGGGGGTTACAGCGGAACAGATACGCAGTATTTT. Its translation: CASSVGGGYSGTDTQYF. Based on the CDR3 plus reference TRBV7-2 and TRBJ2-3, the full variable domain is GAGVSQSPSNKVTEKGKDVELRCDPISGHTALYWYRQSLGQGLEFLIYFQGNSAPDKSGLPSDRFSAERTGGSVSTLTIQRTQQEDSAVYLCASSVGGGYSGTDTQYFGPGTRLTVL.

The V and J genes are TRBV19 and TRBJ1-5; 10 bases map to TRBD1. The ends lost 9 bases at V and 5 bases at J; junction bases unmatched: 4. The CDR3 runs 13 residues. CDR1 and CDR2 (germline): LNHDA, SQIVND (reference sequence). CDR3 protein: CASRGQGYQPQHF. The CDR3 DNA is TGTGCCAGCAGGGGACAGGGGTATCAGCCCCAGCATTTT.

This clonotype was seen a handful of times. The chain employs TRBV28 and TRBJ2-5; TRBD1 might be the D (5 bases). The CDR3 has 12 amino acids. V was clipped by 4 bases and J by 7 bases, with 10 bases between them. Per the germline V gene, CDR1 is MDHEN and CDR2 is SYDVKM. Written as DNA, the CDR3 is TGTGCCAGCAGTTCGGCAGGGTCGACCCAGTACTTC. This encodes CASSSAGSTQYF.

This clonotype was observed many times. The rearrangement uses TRBV19 and TRBJ1-1; D not certain. The ends were cut back, 7 bases at V and 4 bases at J, with 25 bases in the middle. From germline, CDR1 is LNHDA and CDR2 SQIVND (reference sequence). The CDR3 extends over 17 amino acids. Here the CDR3 reads CASKSSGLVFGGTEAFF. DNA of the CDR3: TGTGCCAGTAAGAGTTCCGGGCTGGTTTTTGGTGGCACTGAAGCTTTCTTT.

There are a few counts of this clonotype. This sequence joins TRBV6-2 or TRBV6-3 and TRBJ2-1; D is possibly TRBD1 (5 bases). Germline V lookup: CDR1 MNHEY, CDR2 SVGEGT. The CDR3 covers 15 residues. V was clipped by 7 bases and J by 0 bases, with 13 bases between them. CDR3 nucleotides: TGTGCCAGCAACCTCAGGGCCCCCTCCTACAATGAGCAGTTCTTC. This gives the protein CASNLRAPSYNEQFF.

This clonotype was picked up a small number of times. The chain employs TRBV7-9 and TRBJ2-3; 9 bases line up with TRBD1. CDR3 length equals 15 residues. The germline gives CDR1 SEHNR, CDR2 FQNEAQ (reference sequence). After removal of 8 bases from V and 3 bases from J, the junction contained 9 bases not matched to a gene. The CDR3 nucleotides are TGTGCCAGCGAACGCCGGGACAGGGAAACAGATACGCAGTATTTT. This sequence encodes CASERRDRETDTQYF.

Details on this clonotype: Likely a read error: the CDR3 ends without its conserved phenylalanine or tryptophan. The DNA is left out, because the CDR3 cannot be placed on it with certainty; the CDR3 is given as TCRdb lists it. The chain carries TRBV4-3 and TRBJ2-7; whether TRBD1, the table's D call, matches the DNA was not checked. The CDR3 adds up to 9 amino acids, both ends counted. Per germline, CDR1 LGHNA and CDR2 YSLEER. The CDR3 spells CASTHPGDN.

V gene TRBV27 combines with J gene TRBJ2-1; D may be TRBD1 or TRBD2 (6 bases each). Germline V gene lookup returns CDR1 MNHEY and CDR2 SMNVEV (reference sequence). Trimming took off 0 bases at V and 10 bases at J, with 13 bases between the two ends. The CDR3 has 14 amino acids. Here the CDR3 reads CASSLSGGRGEQFF. CDR3 in DNA: TGTGCCAGCAGTTTATCCGGGGGCCGAGGAGAGCAGTTCTTC.